The clone carrying this T cell receptor beta chain was recorded many times. The source of the sample is a study of CDR3 diversity in severe acne. After removal of 0 bases from V and 4 bases from J, the junction contained 2 bases not matched to a gene. The V gene's germline CDR1 is SEHNR and CDR2 FQNEAQ (reference sequence). This CDR3 region has 14 residues. TCRdb fed the PCR reads into MiXCR, producing one record per CDR3 protein. The sample shows about 100,000 distinct CDR3 sequences, roughly 51% of them seen only once. Material for sequencing was blood. The source is a male donor with acne. The chain has TRBV7-9 and TRBJ2-7, with 8 bases aligning to TRBD2. The CDR3 is CASSLAGTRYEQYF. The CDR3 DNA follows: TGTGCCAGCAGCTTAGCGGGGACTAGATACGAGCAGTACTTC.